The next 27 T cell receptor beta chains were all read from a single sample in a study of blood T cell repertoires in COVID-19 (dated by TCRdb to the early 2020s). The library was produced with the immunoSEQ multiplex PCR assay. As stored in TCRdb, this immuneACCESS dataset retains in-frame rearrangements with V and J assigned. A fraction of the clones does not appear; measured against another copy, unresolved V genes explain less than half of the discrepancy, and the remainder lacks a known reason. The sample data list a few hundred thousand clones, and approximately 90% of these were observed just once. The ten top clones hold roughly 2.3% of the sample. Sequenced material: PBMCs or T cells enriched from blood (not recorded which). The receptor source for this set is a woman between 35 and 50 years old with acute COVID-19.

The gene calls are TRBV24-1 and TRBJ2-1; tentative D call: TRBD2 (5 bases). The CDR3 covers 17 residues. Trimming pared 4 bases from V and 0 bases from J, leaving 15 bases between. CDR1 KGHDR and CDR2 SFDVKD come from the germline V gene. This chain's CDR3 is CATSDLDSLGSYNEQFF. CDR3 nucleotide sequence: TGTGCCACCAGTGACCTGGACTCGCTTGGCTCCTACAATGAGCAGTTCTTC.

The CDR3 reads CASSPISGEGGYTF. The CDR3 region has the DNA TGTGCCAGCAGTCCGATATCAGGGGAGGGAGGCTACACCTTC. The V gene is TRBV7-7, the J gene TRBJ1-2, with D possibly being TRBD1 (6 bases). This CDR3 contains 14 residues. Germline V gene data show CDR1 as SSHAT and CDR2 as FNYEAQ (reference sequence). V lost 6 bases and J 8 bases, leaving 19 bases between the germline ends.

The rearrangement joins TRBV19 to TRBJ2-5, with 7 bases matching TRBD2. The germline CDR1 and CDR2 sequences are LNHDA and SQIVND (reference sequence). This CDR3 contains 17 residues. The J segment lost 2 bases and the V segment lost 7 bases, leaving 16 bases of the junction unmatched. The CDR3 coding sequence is TGTGCCAGTACCGACAACACGAGGCGGGGGAGACAAGAGACCCAGTACTTC. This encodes CASTDNTRRGRQETQYF.

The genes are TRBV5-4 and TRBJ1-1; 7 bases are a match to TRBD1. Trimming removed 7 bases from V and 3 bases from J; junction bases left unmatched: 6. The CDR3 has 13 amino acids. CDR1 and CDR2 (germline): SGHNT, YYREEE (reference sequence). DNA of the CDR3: TGTGCCAGCTCCTTGCAGGGGGACACTGAAGCTTTCTTT. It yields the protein CASSLQGDTEAFF.

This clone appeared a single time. The CDR3 sequence is CSASGQLNTEAFF. CDR3 DNA sequence: TGCAGTGCTAGTGGGCAATTGAACACTGAAGCTTTCTTT. V usage is TRBV20-1 and J usage is TRBJ1-1; D is undetermined. Germline V CDR1 and CDR2: DFQATT, SNEGSKA (reference sequence). Trimming left V 3 bases short and J 0 bases short, with 8 bases between. The CDR3 runs 13 residues.

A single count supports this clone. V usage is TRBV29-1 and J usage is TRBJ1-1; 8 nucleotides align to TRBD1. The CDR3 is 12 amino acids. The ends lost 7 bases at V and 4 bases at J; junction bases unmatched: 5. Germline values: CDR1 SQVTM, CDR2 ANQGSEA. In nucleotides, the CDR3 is TGCAGCGCCGGACAGGGACCCACTGAAGCTTTCTTT. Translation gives CSAGQGPTEAFF.

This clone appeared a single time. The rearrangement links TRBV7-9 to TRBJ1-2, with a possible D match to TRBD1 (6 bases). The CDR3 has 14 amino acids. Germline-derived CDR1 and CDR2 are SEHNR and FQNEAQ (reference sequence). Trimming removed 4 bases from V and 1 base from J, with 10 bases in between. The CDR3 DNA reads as TGTGCCAGCAGCTCGTGGACAGTTAACTATGGCTACACCTTC. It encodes CASSSWTVNYGYTF. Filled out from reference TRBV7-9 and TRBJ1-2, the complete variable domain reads DTGVSQNPRHKITKRGQNVTFRCDPISEHNRLYWYRQTLGQGPEFLTYFQNEAQLEKSRLLSDRFSAERPKGSFSTLEIQRTEQGDSAMYLCASSSWTVNYGYTFGSGTRLTVV.

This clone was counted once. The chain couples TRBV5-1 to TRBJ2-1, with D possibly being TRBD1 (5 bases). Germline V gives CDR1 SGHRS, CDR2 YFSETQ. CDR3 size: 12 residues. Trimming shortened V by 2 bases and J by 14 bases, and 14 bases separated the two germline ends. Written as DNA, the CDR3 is TGCGCCAGCAGCTTAGAAACAGGCATAGAGTTCTTC. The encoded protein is CASSLETGIEFF.

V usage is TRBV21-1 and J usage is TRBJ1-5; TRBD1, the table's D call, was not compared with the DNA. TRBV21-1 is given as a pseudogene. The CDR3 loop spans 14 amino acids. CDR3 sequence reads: CASSKGAGGQPQHF. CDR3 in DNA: TGTGCCAGCAGCAAAGGGGCAGGGGGCCAGCCCCAGCATTTT.

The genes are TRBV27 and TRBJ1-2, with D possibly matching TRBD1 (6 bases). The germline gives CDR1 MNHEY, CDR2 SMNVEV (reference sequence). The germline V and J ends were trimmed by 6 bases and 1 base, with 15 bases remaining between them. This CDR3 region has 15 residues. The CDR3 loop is CASRFNPDSNYGYTF. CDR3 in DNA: TGTGCCAGCAGATTCAACCCGGACAGTAACTATGGCTACACCTTC.

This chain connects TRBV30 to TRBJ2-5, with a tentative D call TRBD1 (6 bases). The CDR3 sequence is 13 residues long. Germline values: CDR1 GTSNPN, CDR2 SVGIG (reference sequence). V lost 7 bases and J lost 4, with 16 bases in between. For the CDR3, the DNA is TGTGCCTCAGAGGGGGAGCGGAGAGAGACCCAGTACTTC. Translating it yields CASEGERRETQYF. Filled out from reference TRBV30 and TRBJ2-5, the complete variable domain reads SQTIHQWPATLVQPVGSPLSLECTVEGTSNPNLYWYRQAAGRGLQLLFYSVGIGQISSEVPQNLSASRPQDRQFILSSKKLLLSDSGFYLCASEGERRETQYFGPGTRLLVL.

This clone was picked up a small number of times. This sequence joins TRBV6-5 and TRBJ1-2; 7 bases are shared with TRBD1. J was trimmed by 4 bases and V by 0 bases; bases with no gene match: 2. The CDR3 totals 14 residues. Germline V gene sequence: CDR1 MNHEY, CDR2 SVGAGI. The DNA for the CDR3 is TGTGCCAGCAGTTACTCGGGACAGAGCTATGGCTACACCTTC. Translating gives CASSYSGQSYGYTF.

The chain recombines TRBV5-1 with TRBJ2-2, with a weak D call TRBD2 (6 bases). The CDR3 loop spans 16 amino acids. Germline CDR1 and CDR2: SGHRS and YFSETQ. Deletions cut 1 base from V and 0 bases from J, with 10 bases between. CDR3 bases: TGCGCCAGCAGCTTGCTGCCGGGGGCGAACACCGGGGAGCTGTTTTTT. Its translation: CASSLLPGANTGELFF.

In DNA form, the CDR3 reads TGTGCCAGCAGCCCGCGGGTGAAGAGCTCCTACAATGAGCAGTTCTTC. Amino acids: CASSPRVKSSYNEQFF. V is TRBV7-8 and J is TRBJ2-1; TRBD2 is a possible D gene (5 bases). V was cut by 5 bases and J by 0 bases, with 14 bases left in between. This CDR3 is 16 amino acids long. CDR1 and CDR2 (germline): SGHVS, FQNEAQ.

The CDR3 bases are TGTGCCAGCAGTGAAGAGCGAAAGACCCAGTACTTC. Amino acid sequence: CASSEERKTQYF. The rearrangement links TRBV2 to TRBJ2-5, with D unresolved. The CDR3 has 12 amino acids. Trimming shortened V by 1 base and J by 6 bases, and 6 bases separated the two germline ends. CDR1 and CDR2 (germline): SNHLY, FYNNEI.

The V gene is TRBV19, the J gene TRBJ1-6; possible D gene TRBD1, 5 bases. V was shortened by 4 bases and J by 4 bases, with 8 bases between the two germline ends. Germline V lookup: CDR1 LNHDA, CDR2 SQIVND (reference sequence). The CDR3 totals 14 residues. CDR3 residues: CASSTGKYNSPLHF. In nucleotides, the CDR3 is TGTGCCAGTAGTACAGGGAAATATAATTCACCCCTCCACTTT.

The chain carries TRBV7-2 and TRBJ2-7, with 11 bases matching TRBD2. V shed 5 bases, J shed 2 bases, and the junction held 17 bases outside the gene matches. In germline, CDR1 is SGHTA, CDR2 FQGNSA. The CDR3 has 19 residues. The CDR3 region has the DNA TGTGCCAGCAGCCAATTAGGACTAGCGGGTCTACCTTGGCCCTACGAGCAGTACGTC. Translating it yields CASSQLGLAGLPWPYEQYV.

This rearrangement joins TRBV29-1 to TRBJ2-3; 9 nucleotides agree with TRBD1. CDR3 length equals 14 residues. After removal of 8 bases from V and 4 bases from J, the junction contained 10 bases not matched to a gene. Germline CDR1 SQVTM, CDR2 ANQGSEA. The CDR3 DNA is TGCAGCTTTCACAGGGGGCCTGGGGCAGATACGCAGTATTTT. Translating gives CSFHRGPGADTQYF.

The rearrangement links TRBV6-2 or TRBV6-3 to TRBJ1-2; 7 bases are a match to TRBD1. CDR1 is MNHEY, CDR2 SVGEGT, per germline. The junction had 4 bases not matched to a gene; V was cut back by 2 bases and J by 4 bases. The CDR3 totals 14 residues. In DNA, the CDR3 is TGTGCCAGCAGTTACCCCGGGACAGTCTATGGCTACACCTTC. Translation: CASSYPGTVYGYTF.

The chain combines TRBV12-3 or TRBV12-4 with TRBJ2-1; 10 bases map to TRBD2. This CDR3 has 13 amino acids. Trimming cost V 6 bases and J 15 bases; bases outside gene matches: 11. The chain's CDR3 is CASSPNLAGGAFF. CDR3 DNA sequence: TGTGCCAGCAGCCCTAATTTAGCGGGGGGTGCGTTCTTC.

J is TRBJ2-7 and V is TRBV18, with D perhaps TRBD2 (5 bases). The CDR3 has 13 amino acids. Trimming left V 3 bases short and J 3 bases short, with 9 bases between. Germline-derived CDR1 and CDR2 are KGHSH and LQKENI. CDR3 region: CASSPTGNYEQYF. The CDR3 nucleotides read TGTGCCAGCTCACCTACGGGGAACTACGAGCAGTACTTC.

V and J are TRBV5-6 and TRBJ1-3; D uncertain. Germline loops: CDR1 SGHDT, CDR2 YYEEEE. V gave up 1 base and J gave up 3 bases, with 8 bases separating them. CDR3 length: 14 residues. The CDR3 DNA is TGTGCCAGCAGCTTGTTCCCGGGTGGAAACACCATATATTTT. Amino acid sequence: CASSLFPGGNTIYF.

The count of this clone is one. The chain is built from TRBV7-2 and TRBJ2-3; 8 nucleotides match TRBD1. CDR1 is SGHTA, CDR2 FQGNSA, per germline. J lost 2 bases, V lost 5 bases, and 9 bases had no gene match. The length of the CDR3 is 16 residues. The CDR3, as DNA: TGTGCCAGCAGCCCCCGGGACAGGAGTAACACAGATACGCAGTATTTT. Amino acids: CASSPRDRSNTDTQYF.

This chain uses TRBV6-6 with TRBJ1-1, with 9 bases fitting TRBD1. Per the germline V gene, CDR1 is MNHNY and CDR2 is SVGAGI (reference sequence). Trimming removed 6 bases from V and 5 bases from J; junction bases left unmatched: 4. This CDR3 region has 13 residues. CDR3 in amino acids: CASSAQGATEAFF. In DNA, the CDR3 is TGTGCCAGCAGCGCACAGGGGGCGACTGAAGCTTTCTTT.

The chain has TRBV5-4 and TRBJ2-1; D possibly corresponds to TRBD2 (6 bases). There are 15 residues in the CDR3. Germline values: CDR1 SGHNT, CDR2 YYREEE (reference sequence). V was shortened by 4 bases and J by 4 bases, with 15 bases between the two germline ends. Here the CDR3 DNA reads TGTGCCAGCAGCGGGACCCCTGGGAGGTACAATGAGCAGTTCTTC. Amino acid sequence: CASSGTPGRYNEQFF.

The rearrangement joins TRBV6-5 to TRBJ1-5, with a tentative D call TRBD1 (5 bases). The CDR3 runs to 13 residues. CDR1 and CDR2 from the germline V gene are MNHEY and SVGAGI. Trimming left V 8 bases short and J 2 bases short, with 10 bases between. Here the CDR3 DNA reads TGTGCCAGCCGGGGGTCTGGCAATCAGCCCCAGCATTTT. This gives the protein CASRGSGNQPQHF.

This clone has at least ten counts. CDR3 nucleotides: TGTGCCAGCAGCAAAGCGCTTTGGACAGGGGGGGAGCTGTTTTTT. Protein: CASSKALWTGGELFF. The chain uses TRBV21-1 and TRBJ2-2; TRBD1, the table's D call, lacks a check against the DNA. TRBV21-1 constitutes a pseudogene. The CDR3 totals 15 residues.